The 9 T cell receptor beta chains below all came from one sample that was sequenced in a study of vaccination effects on CD4 cells after COVID-19. Antigens of these TCRs are unknown. Here immunoSEQ multiplex PCR was the method, and the copy in TCRdb shows in-frame clones only, minus some. The sample holds over 45,000 clones; under 75% are singletons and the top ten take around 19%. The ViraFEST assay expanded antigen-specific CD4+ T cells with viral peptide pools before sequencing. CD4+ T cell isolation took place after approximately 11 days of culture. Nucleocapsid antibodies were negative in the vaccine recipients, who had never had SARS-CoV-2 infection. The starting material was CD4+ T cells from PBMCs cultured with SARS-CoV-2 spike peptides, obtained before COVID-19 vaccination. The receptors were sampled from a human donor who received a COVID-19 vaccine.

This clone is a singleton in its sample. The rearrangement uses TRBV30 and TRBJ2-5; 8 bases fit TRBD1. V lost 2 bases, J lost 1 base, and 9 bases stayed unmatched. The CDR3 extends over 16 amino acids. Germline V gives CDR1 GTSNPN, CDR2 SVGIG (reference sequence). CDR3 sequence reads: CAWSHPWTGPQETQYF. The CDR3 bases are TGTGCCTGGAGTCACCCCTGGACAGGGCCCCAAGAGACCCAGTACTTC.

This clone was observed a few times. The chain recombines TRBV7-9 with TRBJ2-7, with D possibly being TRBD1 or TRBD2 (6 bases each). The V gene's germline CDR1 is SEHNR and CDR2 FQNEAQ (reference sequence). This CDR3 contains 15 residues. Trimming removed 6 bases from V and 4 bases from J, with 19 bases in between. The chain's CDR3 is CASSFGAGTSYEQYF. For the CDR3, the DNA is TGTGCCAGCAGTTTTGGGGCGGGGACATCATACGAGCAGTACTTC.

The CDR3 region has the DNA TGTGCCAGCAGTGCCCTACAGGGGGTTGGAAGCAATCAGCCCCAGCATTTT. Encoded protein: CASSALQGVGSNQPQHF. The chain uses TRBV6-1 and TRBJ1-5, with 8 bases fitting TRBD1. The germline V gene has CDR1 MNHNS and CDR2 SASEGT. This CDR3 contains 17 residues. With V trimmed by 4 bases and J by 1 base, 9 bases remained unmatched.

This clone was counted between two and nine times. This chain connects TRBV9 to TRBJ1-2, with D uncertain. The CDR3 runs 14 residues. Germline V gene data show CDR1 as SGDLS and CDR2 as YYNGEE. V was trimmed by 0 bases and J by 2 bases, leaving 8 bases between them. CDR3 sequence: CASSVDSVNYGYTF. The DNA for the CDR3 is TGTGCCAGCAGCGTAGATTCGGTGAACTATGGCTACACCTTC.

This clone showed up just once. This chain uses TRBV28 with TRBJ2-3, with TRBD1 identical over 12 bases. The CDR3 is made up of 19 amino acids. The J segment lost 0 bases and the V segment lost 3 bases, leaving 10 bases of the junction unmatched. Germline-derived CDR1 and CDR2 are MDHEN and SYDVKM. The CDR3 bases are TGTGCCAGCAGTTTGGGGTGGGGACAGGGGGCGGTTAGCACAGATACGCAGTATTTT. This translates into CASSLGWGQGAVSTDTQYF. Full variable domain (remainder filled in from reference TRBV28 and TRBJ2-3): DVKVTQSSRYLVKRTGEKVFLECVQDMDHENMFWYRQDPGLGLRLIYFSYDVKMKEKGDIPEGYSVSREKKERFSLILESASTNQTSMYLCASSLGWGQGAVSTDTQYFGPGTRLTVL.

CDR3 coding DNA: TGTGCCAGCAGCAAAGCCGGGACAGGGAGTTACGAGCAGTACTTC. Translating it yields CASSKAGTGSYEQYF. This chain joins TRBV7-2 and TRBJ2-7, with 9 bases identical to TRBD1. V gave up 5 bases and J gave up 4 bases; unmatched junction bases: 9. This CDR3 region has 15 residues. Germline V CDR1 and CDR2: SGHTA, FQGNSA. Full variable domain (rest looked up from reference TRBV7-2 and TRBJ2-7): GAGVSQSPSNKVTEKGKDVELRCDPISGHTALYWYRQSLGQGLEFLIYFQGNSAPDKSGLPSDRFSAERTGGSVSTLTIQRTQQEDSAVYLCASSKAGTGSYEQYFGPGTRLTVT.

This chain uses TRBV19 with TRBJ1-6; no clear D gene. The CDR3 is 13 amino acids. CDR1 and CDR2 from the germline V gene are LNHDA and SQIVND (reference sequence). The V gene lost 4 bases and the J gene lost 0 bases, with 1 base spanning the gap. CDR3 coding DNA: TGTGCCAGTAGTAACTCCTATAATTCACCCCTCCACTTT. Amino acids: CASSNSYNSPLHF. The variable domain in full, with the rest retrieved from reference TRBV19 and TRBJ1-6, is DGGITQSPKYLFRKEGQNVTLSCEQNLNHDAMYWYRQDPGQGLRLIYYSQIVNDFQKGDIAEGYSVSREKKESFPLTVTSAQKNPTAFYLCASSNSYNSPLHFGNGTRLTVT.

Written as DNA, the CDR3 is TGTGCCAGCGAAGGGTCCCTGTCTTCACCCCTCCACTTT. Protein product: CASEGSLSSPLHF. V gene TRBV2 combines with J gene TRBJ1-6, with D hard to call. The CDR3 covers 13 residues. V was clipped by 8 bases and J by 9 bases, with 14 bases between them. CDR1 is SNHLY, CDR2 FYNNEI, per germline.

The CDR3 spells CASSIPGIYGYTF. DNA for the CDR3: TGTGCCAGTAGTATCCCAGGGATCTATGGCTACACCTTC. V is TRBV19 and J is TRBJ1-2; D might be TRBD1 (5 bases). Germline V gene lookup returns CDR1 LNHDA and CDR2 SQIVND (reference sequence). V was cut by 3 bases and J by 4 bases, with 9 bases left in between. The CDR3 totals 13 residues. Full variable domain (outside the CDR3, taken from reference TRBV19 and TRBJ1-2): DGGITQSPKYLFRKEGQNVTLSCEQNLNHDAMYWYRQDPGQGLRLIYYSQIVNDFQKGDIAEGYSVSREKKESFPLTVTSAQKNPTAFYLCASSIPGIYGYTFGSGTRLTVV.